This T cell receptor beta chain was sequenced for a study of neurological immune-mediated disorders. CDR3 length: 18 residues. Germline CDR1 is SGHRS and CDR2 is YFSETQ. With 0 bases removed from V and 2 bases from J, the gap between germline ends came to 17 bases. From 15-18 subjects, over 160 million TCR-beta sequences were obtained in each sequencing run. TCRdb re-called the 5' RACE reads with MiXCR, one entry per CDR3 protein. The repertoire consists of more than 75,000 distinct CDR3 sequences, with roughly 3.5% occurring once and the leading ten covering roughly 2.9%. Study findings and constraints: Expanded clones shared no identical CDR3 amino acid sequences across subjects, which suggested private TCR-beta repertoires in all groups. Phylogenetic grouping assigned the repertoires of 18 of 34 multiple sclerosis patients to a single cluster of related CDR3 sequences. This cluster may be a repertoire-level signature.

This clonotype was observed many times. Its antigen is not known. The J gene is TRBJ2-2, the V gene TRBV5-1; TRBD2 is a possible D gene (6 bases). The sample was PBMCs. This receptor was obtained from a woman in her forties or fifties with multiple sclerosis. CDR3 in amino acids: CASSLGPDRGRNTGELFF. In DNA, the CDR3 is TGCGCCAGCAGCTTGGGGCCGGACCGGGGGAGAAACACCGGGGAGCTGTTTTTT.